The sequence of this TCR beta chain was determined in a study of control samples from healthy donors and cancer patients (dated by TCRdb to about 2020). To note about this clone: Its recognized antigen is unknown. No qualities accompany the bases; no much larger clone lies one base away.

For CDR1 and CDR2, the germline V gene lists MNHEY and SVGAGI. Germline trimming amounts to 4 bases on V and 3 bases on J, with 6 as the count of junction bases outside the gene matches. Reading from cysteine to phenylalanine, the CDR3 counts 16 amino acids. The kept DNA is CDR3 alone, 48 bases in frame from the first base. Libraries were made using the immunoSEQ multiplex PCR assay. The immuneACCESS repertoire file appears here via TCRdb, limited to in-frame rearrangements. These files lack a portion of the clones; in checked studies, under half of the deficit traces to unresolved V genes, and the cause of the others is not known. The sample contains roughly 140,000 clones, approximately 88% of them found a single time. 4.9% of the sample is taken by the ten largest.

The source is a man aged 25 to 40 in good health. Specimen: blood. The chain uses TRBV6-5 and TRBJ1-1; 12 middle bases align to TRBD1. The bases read TGTGCCAGCAGTTCCCAATGGGACAGGGGGCACACTGAAGCTTTCTTT. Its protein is CASSSQWDRGHTEAFF.